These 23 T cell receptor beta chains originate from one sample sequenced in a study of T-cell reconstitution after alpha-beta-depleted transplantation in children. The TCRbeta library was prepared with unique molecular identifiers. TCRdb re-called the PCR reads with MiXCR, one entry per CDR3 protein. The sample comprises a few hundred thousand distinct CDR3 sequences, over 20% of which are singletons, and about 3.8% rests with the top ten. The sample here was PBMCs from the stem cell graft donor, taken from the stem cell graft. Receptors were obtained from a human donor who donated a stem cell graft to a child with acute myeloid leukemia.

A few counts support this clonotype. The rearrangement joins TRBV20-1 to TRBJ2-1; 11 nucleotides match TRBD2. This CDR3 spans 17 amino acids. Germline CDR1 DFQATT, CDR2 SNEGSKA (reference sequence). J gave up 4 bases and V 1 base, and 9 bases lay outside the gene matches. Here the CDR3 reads CSARAETSGMGYNEQFF. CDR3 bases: TGCAGTGCTAGAGCCGAGACTAGCGGGATGGGTTACAATGAGCAGTTCTTC.

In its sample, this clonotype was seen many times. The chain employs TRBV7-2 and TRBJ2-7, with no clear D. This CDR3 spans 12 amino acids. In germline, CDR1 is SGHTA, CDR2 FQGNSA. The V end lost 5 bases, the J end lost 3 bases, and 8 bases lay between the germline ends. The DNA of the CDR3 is TGTGCCAGCAGCCCCGCTCGCTACGAGCAGTACTTC. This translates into CASSPARYEQYF. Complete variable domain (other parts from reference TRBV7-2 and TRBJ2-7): GAGVSQSPSNKVTEKGKDVELRCDPISGHTALYWYRQSLGQGLEFLIYFQGNSAPDKSGLPSDRFSAERTGGSVSTLTIQRTQQEDSAVYLCASSPARYEQYFGPGTRLTVT.

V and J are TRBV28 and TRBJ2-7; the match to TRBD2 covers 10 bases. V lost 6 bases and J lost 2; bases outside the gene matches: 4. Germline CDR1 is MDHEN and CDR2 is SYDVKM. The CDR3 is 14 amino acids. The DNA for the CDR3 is TGTGCCAGCAGGACACTAGCGGGGACCTACGAGCAGTACTTC. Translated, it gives CASRTLAGTYEQYF.

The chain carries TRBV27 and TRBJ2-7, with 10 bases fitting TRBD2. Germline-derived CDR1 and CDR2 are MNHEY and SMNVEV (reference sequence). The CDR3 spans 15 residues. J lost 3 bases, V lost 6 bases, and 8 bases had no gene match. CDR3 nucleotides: TGTGCCAGCAGCACCGGGACTAGCGACTTCTACGAGCAGTACTTC. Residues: CASSTGTSDFYEQYF.

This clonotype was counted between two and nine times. CDR3 sequence (DNA): TGTGCCAGCAGCTTAGTACAGGGTGCACCCTACGAGCAGTACTTC. Translation gives CASSLVQGAPYEQYF. The chain joins TRBV7-2 to TRBJ2-7; D possibly corresponds to TRBD1 (6 bases). Trimming took 1 base from V and 2 from J, leaving 12 bases between them. The CDR3 is made up of 15 amino acids. Germline V CDR1 and CDR2: SGHTA, FQGNSA.

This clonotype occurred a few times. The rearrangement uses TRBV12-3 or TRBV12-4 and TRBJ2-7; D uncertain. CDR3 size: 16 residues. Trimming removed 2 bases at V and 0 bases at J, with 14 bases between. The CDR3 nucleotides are TGTGCCAGCAGTTTAAGCCCCGGCCGGCTCTCCTACGAGCAGTACTTC. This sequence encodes CASSLSPGRLSYEQYF.

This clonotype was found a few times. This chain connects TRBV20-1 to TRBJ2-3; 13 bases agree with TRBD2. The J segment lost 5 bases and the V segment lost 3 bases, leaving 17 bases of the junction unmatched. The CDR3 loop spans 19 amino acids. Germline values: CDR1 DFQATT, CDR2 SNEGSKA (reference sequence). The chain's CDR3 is CSARGRLAGGLGWGDTQYF. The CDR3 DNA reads TGCAGTGCTAGGGGGAGACTAGCGGGAGGTCTAGGATGGGGAGATACGCAGTATTTT.

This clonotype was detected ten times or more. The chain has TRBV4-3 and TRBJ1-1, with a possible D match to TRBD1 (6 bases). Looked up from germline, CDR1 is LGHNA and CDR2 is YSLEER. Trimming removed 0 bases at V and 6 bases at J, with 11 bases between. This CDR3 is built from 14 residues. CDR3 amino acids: CASSQEGTKAEAFF. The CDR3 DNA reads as TGCGCCAGCAGCCAAGAGGGGACAAAAGCTGAAGCTTTCTTT.

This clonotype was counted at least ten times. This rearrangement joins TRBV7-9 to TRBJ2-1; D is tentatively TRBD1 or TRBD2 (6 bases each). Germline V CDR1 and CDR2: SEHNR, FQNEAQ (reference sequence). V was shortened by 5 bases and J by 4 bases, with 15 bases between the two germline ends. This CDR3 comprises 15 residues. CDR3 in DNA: TGTGCCAGCAGCCCGAGGGGGGAACGGTACAATGAGCAGTTCTTC. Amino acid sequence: CASSPRGERYNEQFF.

The CDR3 is CATSPGGADYNEQFF. Here the CDR3 DNA reads TGTGCCACCAGCCCCGGGGGGGCAGATTACAATGAGCAGTTCTTC. The rearrangement links TRBV24-1 to TRBJ2-1; TRBD2 aligns across 8 bases. J gave up 4 bases and V 7 bases, and 8 bases lay outside the gene matches. Germline-derived CDR1 and CDR2 are KGHDR and SFDVKD. The CDR3 has 15 residues.

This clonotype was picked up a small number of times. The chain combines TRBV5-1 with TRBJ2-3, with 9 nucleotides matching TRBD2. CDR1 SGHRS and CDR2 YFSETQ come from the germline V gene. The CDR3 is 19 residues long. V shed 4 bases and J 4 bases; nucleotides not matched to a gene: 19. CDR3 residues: CASSPSLAGRYFRADTQYF. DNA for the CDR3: TGCGCCAGCAGCCCCTCACTAGCGGGCCGGTACTTCAGGGCAGATACGCAGTATTTT.

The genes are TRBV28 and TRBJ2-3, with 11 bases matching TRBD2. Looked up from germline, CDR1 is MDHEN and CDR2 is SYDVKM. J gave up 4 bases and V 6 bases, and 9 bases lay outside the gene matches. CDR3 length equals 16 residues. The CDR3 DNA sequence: TGTGCCAGCAGCCCCTTCCTAGCGGGAGGATCAGATACGCAGTATTTT. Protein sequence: CASSPFLAGGSDTQYF.

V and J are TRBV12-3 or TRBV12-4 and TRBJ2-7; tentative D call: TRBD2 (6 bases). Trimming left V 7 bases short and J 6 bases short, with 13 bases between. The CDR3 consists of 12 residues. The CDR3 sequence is CASTPTRSEQYF. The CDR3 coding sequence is TGTGCCAGCACCCCGACTAGGAGCGAGCAGTACTTC.

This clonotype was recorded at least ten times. CDR3 sequence: CASSFQRRNQPQHF. The CDR3 DNA sequence: TGTGCCAGCAGTTTTCAAAGGCGGAATCAGCCCCAGCATTTT. J is TRBJ1-5 and V is TRBV12-3 or TRBV12-4; D is unresolved. Trimming took off 3 bases at V and 4 bases at J, with 10 bases between the two ends. The length of the CDR3 is 14 residues.

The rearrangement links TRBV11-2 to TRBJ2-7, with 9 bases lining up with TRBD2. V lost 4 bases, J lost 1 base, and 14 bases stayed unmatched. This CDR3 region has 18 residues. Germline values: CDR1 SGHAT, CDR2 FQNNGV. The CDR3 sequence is CASSSAPSGTSISYEQYF. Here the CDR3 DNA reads TGTGCCAGCAGCTCCGCCCCTTCCGGGACTAGCATATCCTACGAGCAGTACTTC. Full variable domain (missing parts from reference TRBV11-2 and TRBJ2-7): EAGVAQSPRYKIIEKRQSVAFWCNPISGHATLYWYQQILGQGPKLLIQFQNNGVVDDSQLPKDRFSAERLKGVDSTLKIQPAKLEDSAVYLCASSSAPSGTSISYEQYFGPGTRLTVT.

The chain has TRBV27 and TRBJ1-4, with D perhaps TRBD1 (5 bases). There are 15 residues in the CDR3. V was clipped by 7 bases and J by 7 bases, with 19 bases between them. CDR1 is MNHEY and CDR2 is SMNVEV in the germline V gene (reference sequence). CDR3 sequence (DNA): TGTGCCAGCAAAACACGGGACGGAGGATTTGAAAAACTGTTTTTT. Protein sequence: CASKTRDGGFEKLFF.

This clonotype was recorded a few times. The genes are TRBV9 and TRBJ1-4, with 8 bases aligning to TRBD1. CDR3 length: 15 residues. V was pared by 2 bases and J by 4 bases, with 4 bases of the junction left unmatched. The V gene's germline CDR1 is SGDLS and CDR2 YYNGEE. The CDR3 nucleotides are TGTGCCAGCAGCGTCAGGGGGCATGGTAATGAAAAACTGTTTTTT. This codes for CASSVRGHGNEKLFF.

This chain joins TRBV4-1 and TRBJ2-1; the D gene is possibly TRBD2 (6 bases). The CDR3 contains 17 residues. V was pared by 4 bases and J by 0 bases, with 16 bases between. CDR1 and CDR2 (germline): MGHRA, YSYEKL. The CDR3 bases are TGCGCCAGCAGCCCCATTCGGCGGGGAAGCTCCTACAATGAGCAGTTCTTC. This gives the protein CASSPIRRGSSYNEQFF.

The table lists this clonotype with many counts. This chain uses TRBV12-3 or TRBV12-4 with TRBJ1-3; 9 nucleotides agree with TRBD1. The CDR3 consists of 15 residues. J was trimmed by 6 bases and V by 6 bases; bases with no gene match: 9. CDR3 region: CASRLNRGRENTIYF. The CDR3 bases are TGTGCCAGCAGGCTGAACAGGGGGCGCGAAAACACCATATATTTT.

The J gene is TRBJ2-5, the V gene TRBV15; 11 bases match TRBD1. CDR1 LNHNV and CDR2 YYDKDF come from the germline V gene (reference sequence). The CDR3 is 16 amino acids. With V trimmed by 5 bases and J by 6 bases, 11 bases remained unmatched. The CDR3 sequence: CATSPRPGQGGKTQYF. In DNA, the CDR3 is TGTGCCACCAGCCCCCGACCGGGACAGGGGGGGAAGACCCAGTACTTC. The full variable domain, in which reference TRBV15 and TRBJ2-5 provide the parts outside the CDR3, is DAMVIQNPRYQVTQFGKPVTLSCSQTLNHNVMYWYQQKSSQAPKLLFHYYDKDFNNEADTPDNFQSRRPNTSFCFLDIRSPGLGDTAMYLCATSPRPGQGGKTQYFGPGTRLLVL.

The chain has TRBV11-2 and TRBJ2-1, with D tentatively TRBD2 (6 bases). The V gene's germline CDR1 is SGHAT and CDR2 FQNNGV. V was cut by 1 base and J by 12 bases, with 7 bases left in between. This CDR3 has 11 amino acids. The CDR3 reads CASSLVGGQFF. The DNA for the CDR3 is TGTGCCAGCAGCTTAGTCGGGGGGCAGTTCTTC.

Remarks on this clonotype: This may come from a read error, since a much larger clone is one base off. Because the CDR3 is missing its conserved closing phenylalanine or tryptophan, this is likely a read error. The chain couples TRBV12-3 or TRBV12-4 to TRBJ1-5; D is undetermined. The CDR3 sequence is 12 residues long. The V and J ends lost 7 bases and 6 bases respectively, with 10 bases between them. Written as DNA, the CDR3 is TGTGCCAGCAATGAAGGAGCTCAGCCCCAGCATTGT. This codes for CASNEGAQPQHC.

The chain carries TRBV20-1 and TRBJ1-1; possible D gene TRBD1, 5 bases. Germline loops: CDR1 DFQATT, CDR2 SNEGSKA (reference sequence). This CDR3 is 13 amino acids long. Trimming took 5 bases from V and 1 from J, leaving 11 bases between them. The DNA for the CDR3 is TGCAGTGCTTCAGGGACGGCGAACACTGAAGCTTTCTTT. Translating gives CSASGTANTEAFF.